These 31 T cell receptor beta chains were all obtained from the same sample, sequenced in a study of a mutant IDH1 vaccine in newly diagnosed glioma (dated by TCRdb to 2020 to 2023). No antigen is known for these receptors. What this sample's time point label stands for: week 47, end of study. Each vaccine dose, consisting of 300 ug of a 20-mer mutant IDH1 peptide in Montanide, was administered subcutaneously with topical imiquimod. Receptor amplification or capture employed the immunoSEQ multiplex PCR assay. This immuneACCESS table, as held by TCRdb, lists in-frame sequences with V and J called but not all clones. Of the missing ones, under half trace to an unresolved V gene in checked studies; the others have no known cause. Present in this sample are about 56,000 clones, about 80% of which were seen just once. The ten largest account for over 4.5% of the sample. Sequenced here: PBMCs, sampled from a glioma patient whose treatment included an IDH1 peptide vaccine. These receptors all stem from a man aged 45 to 65 with glioma.

The chain uses TRBV19 and TRBJ1-1, with D maybe TRBD1 (5 bases). CDR3 size: 15 residues. Germline CDR1 LNHDA, CDR2 SQIVND (reference sequence). V lost 0 bases and J lost 7, with 15 bases in between. The CDR3 protein is CASSIDRQTRGEAFF. The DNA of the CDR3 is TGTGCCAGTAGTATAGATCGGCAGACAAGGGGTGAAGCTTTCTTT.

The chain recombines TRBV5-6 with TRBJ1-2; unclear D gene. Trimming stripped 4 bases from V and 5 bases from J, with 18 bases between. The germline V gene encodes CDR1 SGHDT and CDR2 YYEEEE. This CDR3 region has 15 residues. The CDR3, as DNA: TGTGCCAGCAGCCCGGCCCCGGACGGCTCATATGGCTACACCTTC. Its translation: CASSPAPDGSYGYTF.

This clone appeared once. The chain has TRBV6-5 and TRBJ1-4; D is unresolved. Germline CDR1 and CDR2: MNHEY and SVGAGI. CDR3 length equals 14 residues. V gave up 4 bases and J gave up 4 bases, with 10 bases separating them. DNA of the CDR3: TGTGCCAGCAGTTTAACACATCGTAATGAAAAACTGTTTTTT. Translation: CASSLTHRNEKLFF.

The rearrangement joins TRBV5-6 to TRBJ2-7; D is ambiguous. Germline V gene lookup returns CDR1 SGHDT and CDR2 YYEEEE. V was shortened by 1 base and J by 2 bases, with 4 bases between the two germline ends. The CDR3 extends over 12 amino acids. This CDR3 reads CASSLIPYEQYF. CDR3 DNA sequence: TGTGCCAGCAGCTTGATCCCCTACGAGCAGTACTTC.

J is TRBJ1-1 and V is TRBV5-4; the D gene is possibly TRBD1 (5 bases). Trimming pared 6 bases from V and 3 bases from J, leaving 21 bases between. CDR1 and CDR2 (germline): SGHNT, YYREEE (reference sequence). The CDR3 has 16 amino acids. CDR3 in DNA: TGTGCCAGCACTCGGGATGTCGGGGGGTGGGACACTGAAGCTTTCTTT. Protein sequence: CASTRDVGGWDTEAFF.

The chain joins TRBV27 to TRBJ2-6; D is unresolved. Germline values: CDR1 MNHEY, CDR2 SMNVEV (reference sequence). V dropped 5 bases and J dropped 5 bases, with 10 bases sitting between them. This CDR3 is 14 amino acids long. CDR3 nucleotide sequence: TGTGCCAGCAGTGAGACAAACTGGGCCAACGTCCTGACTTTC. As protein: CASSETNWANVLTF.

This rearrangement joins TRBV30 to TRBJ1-3; the D gene is possibly TRBD1 (5 bases). The CDR3 runs to 15 residues. Trimming left V 1 base short and J 0 bases short, with 10 bases between. The V gene's germline CDR1 is GTSNPN and CDR2 SVGIG (reference sequence). This CDR3 is CAWSAGTVSGNTIYF. CDR3 DNA: TGTGCCTGGAGTGCCGGGACGGTCTCTGGAAACACCATATATTTT.

The rearrangement joins TRBV28 to TRBJ1-3; TRBD1 aligns across 8 bases. Trimming at V came to 2 bases and at J to 0 bases, leaving 9 bases not matched to a gene. The germline V gene has CDR1 MDHEN and CDR2 SYDVKM. The CDR3 is 18 amino acids. The CDR3 sequence: CASSLGQGAWISGNTIYF. In nucleotides, the CDR3 is TGTGCCAGCAGTTTAGGACAGGGCGCTTGGATCTCTGGAAACACCATATATTTT.

The chain is built from TRBV6-5 and TRBJ2-4, with 11 bases that match TRBD1. The CDR3 contains 14 residues. Germline V gene sequence: CDR1 MNHEY, CDR2 SVGAGI. The J segment lost 7 bases and the V segment lost 4 bases, leaving 3 bases of the junction unmatched. The CDR3 sequence: CASSSGQGGNIQYF. For the CDR3, the DNA is TGTGCCAGCAGTTCGGGACAGGGGGGGAACATTCAGTACTTC.

DNA of the CDR3: TGTGCCAGCAGCCAAGATACACCCCACACAGATACGCAGTATTTT. This translates into CASSQDTPHTDTQYF. The rearrangement joins TRBV4-2 to TRBJ2-3, with no clear D. This CDR3 comprises 15 residues. From germline, CDR1 is LGHNA and CDR2 YNFKEQ. V gave up 0 bases and J gave up 2 bases, with 9 bases separating them.

V is TRBV29-1 and J is TRBJ2-3, with D possibly being TRBD1 (6 bases). The CDR3 sequence is 15 residues long. Trimming removed 5 bases at V and 4 bases at J, with 19 bases between. Germline V gives CDR1 SQVTM, CDR2 ANQGSEA. The CDR3 DNA follows: TGCAGCGTTTACTCCGGGACAATCGGGCCAGATACGCAGTATTTT. Encoded protein: CSVYSGTIGPDTQYF.

The chain is built from TRBV19 and TRBJ1-5; TRBD1 matches 7 bases. V lost 6 bases, J lost 4 bases, and 6 bases stayed unmatched. Per the germline V gene, CDR1 is LNHDA and CDR2 is SQIVND (reference sequence). The CDR3 loop spans 14 amino acids. The CDR3 is CASSYGQENQPQHF. CDR3 coding DNA: TGTGCCAGTAGCTACGGACAGGAAAATCAGCCCCAGCATTTT.

The chain links TRBV7-8 to TRBJ2-7; 8 bases are shared with TRBD1. The germline V gene encodes CDR1 SGHVS and CDR2 FQNEAQ. After removal of 3 bases from V and 5 bases from J, the junction contained 6 bases not matched to a gene. The CDR3 totals 14 residues. The CDR3 sequence is CASSFGQGYHEQYF. As DNA, the CDR3 is TGTGCCAGCAGCTTCGGACAGGGATACCACGAGCAGTACTTC.

The chain has TRBV30 and TRBJ1-2; 7 positions match TRBD1. J gave up 4 bases and V 2 bases, and 10 bases lay outside the gene matches. This CDR3 contains 15 residues. Germline V gene lookup returns CDR1 GTSNPN and CDR2 SVGIG (reference sequence). The CDR3 reads CAWSQHSGGIYGYTF. CDR3 coding DNA: TGTGCCTGGAGTCAACACTCAGGGGGAATCTATGGCTACACCTTC. Using reference TRBV30 and TRBJ1-2 for the parts outside the CDR3, the full variable domain is SQTIHQWPATLVQPVGSPLSLECTVEGTSNPNLYWYRQAAGRGLQLLFYSVGIGQISSEVPQNLSASRPQDRQFILSSKKLLLSDSGFYLCAWSQHSGGIYGYTFGSGTRLTVV.

This chain connects TRBV18 to TRBJ1-5; TRBD1 matches 8 bases. The CDR3 runs to 15 residues. Looked up from germline, CDR1 is KGHSH and CDR2 is LQKENI. V trimming: 4 bases; J trimming: 5 bases; junction bases outside the gene matches: 7. CDR3 protein: CASSLGQGLYQPQHF. For the CDR3, the DNA is TGTGCCAGCTCACTCGGACAGGGACTCTATCAGCCCCAGCATTTT.

This chain connects TRBV7-2 to TRBJ2-7, with D possibly TRBD2 on 5 matching bases. CDR3 length equals 13 residues. With 2 bases removed from V and 6 bases from J, the gap between germline ends came to 11 bases. Germline CDR1 reads SGHTA; CDR2 reads FQGNSA. CDR3 sequence: CASSLLTRAEQYF. The CDR3 nucleotides read TGTGCCAGCAGCTTACTTACGAGGGCCGAGCAGTACTTC.

This sequence joins TRBV6-5 and TRBJ1-4; TRBD1 agrees at 8 bases. Trimming removed 5 bases from V and 5 bases from J; junction bases left unmatched: 7. The germline CDR1 and CDR2 sequences are MNHEY and SVGAGI. The CDR3 covers 15 residues. The CDR3 reads CASSKDRANNEKLFF. The CDR3 DNA reads TGTGCCAGCAGTAAGGACAGGGCGAACAATGAAAAACTGTTTTTT.

The chain is built from TRBV5-6 and TRBJ1-1; possible D gene TRBD1, 5 bases. The CDR3 extends over 13 amino acids. CDR1 and CDR2 from the germline V gene are SGHDT and YYEEEE. Trimming stripped 6 bases from V and 2 bases from J, with 11 bases between. For the CDR3, the DNA is TGTGCCAGCACCCGCAGGGAAAACACTGAAGCTTTCTTT. This gives the protein CASTRRENTEAFF.

In DNA, the CDR3 is TGCAGCGTTGTCCGGGAGACACGCACTGAAGCTTTCTTT. Amino acids: CSVVRETRTEAFF. This chain joins TRBV29-1 and TRBJ1-1; D not resolved. The germline V gene encodes CDR1 SQVTM and CDR2 ANQGSEA. The CDR3 totals 13 residues. Trimming cost V 4 bases and J 4 bases, with 13 bases left between them.

The CDR3 spells CASSDGDTYEQYF. Here the CDR3 DNA reads TGTGCCAGCAGTGACGGGGATACCTACGAGCAGTACTTC. This chain connects TRBV27 to TRBJ2-7, with D maybe TRBD2 (5 bases). Germline V gene data show CDR1 as MNHEY and CDR2 as SMNVEV (reference sequence). The germline V and J ends were trimmed by 5 bases and 2 bases, with 10 bases remaining between them. This CDR3 is 13 amino acids long.

This clone was seen only once. This chain joins TRBV5-1 and TRBJ2-7, with TRBD2 matching over 14 bases. The ends lost 0 bases at V and 3 bases at J; junction bases unmatched: 5. Germline lookup yields CDR1 SGHRS and CDR2 YFSETQ. The CDR3 consists of 17 residues. Here the CDR3 reads CASSLGTSGGTSYEQYF. In DNA, the CDR3 is TGCGCCAGCAGCTTGGGGACTAGCGGGGGGACGAGCTACGAGCAGTACTTC. Supplemented by reference TRBV5-1 and TRBJ2-7, the full variable domain reads KAGVTQTPRYLIKTRGQQVTLSCSPISGHRSVSWYQQTPGQGLQFLFEYFSETQRNKGNFPGRFSGRQFSNSRSEMNVSTLELGDSALYLCASSLGTSGGTSYEQYFGPGTRLTVT.

The rearrangement uses TRBV30 and TRBJ2-7; TRBD1 aligns across 7 bases. The germline CDR1 and CDR2 sequences are GTSNPN and SVGIG (reference sequence). The CDR3 has 16 residues. Trimming removed 2 bases from V and 2 bases from J; junction bases left unmatched: 12. CDR3 residues: CAWSPTGNYPTYEQYF. The DNA of the CDR3 is TGTGCCTGGAGTCCGACAGGGAACTACCCTACCTACGAGCAGTACTTC.

The rearrangement joins TRBV5-1 to TRBJ1-4, with 7 positions matching TRBD1. The germline V gene encodes CDR1 SGHRS and CDR2 YFSETQ. The ends lost 4 bases at V and 5 bases at J; junction bases unmatched: 5. The CDR3 is 14 residues long. The CDR3 DNA reads as TGCGCCAGCAGCCAAGTACAGGGGAATGAAAAACTGTTTTTT. It yields the protein CASSQVQGNEKLFF.

The V gene is TRBV7-2, the J gene TRBJ1-1, with D unresolved. V gave up 1 base and J gave up 2 bases, with 11 bases separating them. The CDR3 loop spans 15 amino acids. Germline V lookup: CDR1 SGHTA, CDR2 FQGNSA. In nucleotides, the CDR3 is TGTGCCAGCAGCTTAGTAAGCAACCCCAACACTGAAGCTTTCTTT. As protein: CASSLVSNPNTEAFF.

This clone was seen more than once but under ten times. This chain connects TRBV19 to TRBJ2-2; no firm D call. CDR3 length equals 13 residues. Looked up from germline, CDR1 is LNHDA and CDR2 is SQIVND (reference sequence). V gave up 10 bases and J gave up 0 bases, with 9 bases separating them. This CDR3 reads CAIRPSNTGELFF. The CDR3 region has the DNA TGTGCCATTCGACCATCGAACACCGGGGAGCTGTTTTTT.

This clone was counted a few times. The J gene is TRBJ1-5, the V gene TRBV5-6; D remains ambiguous. This CDR3 contains 12 residues. The germline V gene encodes CDR1 SGHDT and CDR2 YYEEEE. The V gene lost 0 bases and the J gene lost 7 bases, with 5 bases spanning the gap. CDR3: CASSLGSQPQHF. The CDR3 nucleotides are TGTGCCAGCAGCTTGGGGAGCCAGCCCCAGCATTTT.

This clone was observed once. The J gene is TRBJ1-5, the V gene TRBV29-1; a weak D match, TRBD1 (6 bases). This CDR3 is built from 12 residues. Germline V gives CDR1 SQVTM, CDR2 ANQGSEA. Trimming removed 6 bases from V and 7 bases from J, with 13 bases in between. The CDR3 spells CSVGTGAQPQHF. CDR3 sequence (DNA): TGCAGCGTCGGGACGGGGGCCCAGCCCCAGCATTTT.

The J gene is TRBJ1-2, the V gene TRBV19, with 9 bases matching TRBD1. CDR1 and CDR2 from the germline V gene are LNHDA and SQIVND (reference sequence). V gave up 3 bases and J gave up 7 bases; unmatched junction bases: 27. The CDR3 is 21 amino acids. The CDR3 DNA sequence: TGTGCCAGTAGTATCCTGAGGGGCTGGACAGGGGAAACCCCTAGGAGTGGTGGCTACACCTTC. Its protein is CASSILRGWTGETPRSGGYTF.

The CDR3 region is CATPKVGNEKLFF. The DNA of the CDR3 is TGTGCCACCCCCAAAGTAGGAAATGAAAAACTGTTTTTT. The rearrangement joins TRBV27 to TRBJ1-4, with D uncertain. The CDR3 contains 13 residues. V was trimmed by 10 bases and J by 5 bases, leaving 14 bases between them. CDR1 is MNHEY, CDR2 SMNVEV, per germline (reference sequence). Combining the CDR3 with reference TRBV27 and TRBJ1-4 gives the whole variable domain EAQVTQNPRYLITVTGKKLTVTCSQNMNHEYMSWYRQDPGLGLRQIYYSMNVEVTDKGDVPEGYKVSRKEKRNFPLILESPSPNQTSLYFCATPKVGNEKLFFGSGTQLSVL.

V usage is TRBV7-2 and J usage is TRBJ1-1; D gene ambiguous. Per germline, CDR1 SGHTA and CDR2 FQGNSA. The CDR3 runs to 14 residues. The V and J ends lost 2 bases and 1 base respectively, with 8 bases between them. The CDR3 sequence: CASSLMGSNTEAFF. As DNA, the CDR3 is TGTGCCAGCAGCTTAATGGGTTCGAACACTGAAGCTTTCTTT.

The chain joins TRBV23-1 to TRBJ1-2; D perhaps matches TRBD1 (5 bases). TRBV23-1 is an ORF for which the function is uncertain. The CDR3 consists of 15 residues. Trimming pared 2 bases from V and 3 bases from J, leaving 13 bases between. This CDR3 is CASSQAGGDDYGYTF. The CDR3 bases are TGCGCCAGCAGTCAAGCTGGAGGGGACGACTATGGCTACACCTTC.